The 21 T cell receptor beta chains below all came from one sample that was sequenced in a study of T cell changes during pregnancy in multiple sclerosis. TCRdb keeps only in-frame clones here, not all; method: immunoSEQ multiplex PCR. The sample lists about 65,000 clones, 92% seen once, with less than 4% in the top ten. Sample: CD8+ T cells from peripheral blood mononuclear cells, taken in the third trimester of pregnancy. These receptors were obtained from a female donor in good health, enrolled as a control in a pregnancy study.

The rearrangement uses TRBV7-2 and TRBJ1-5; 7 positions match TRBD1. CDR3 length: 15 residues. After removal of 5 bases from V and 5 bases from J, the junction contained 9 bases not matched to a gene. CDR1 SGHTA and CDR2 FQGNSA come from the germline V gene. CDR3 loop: CASSATGTAYQPQHF. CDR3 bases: TGTGCCAGCAGCGCGACCGGGACAGCCTATCAGCCCCAGCATTTT.

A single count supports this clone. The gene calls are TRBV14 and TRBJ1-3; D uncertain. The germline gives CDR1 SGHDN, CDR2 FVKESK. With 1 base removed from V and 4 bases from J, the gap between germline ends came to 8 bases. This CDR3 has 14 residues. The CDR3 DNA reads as TGTGCCAGCAGCCAAGGCCGAGGCGGAAACACCATATATTTT. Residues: CASSQGRGGNTIYF.

The CDR3 sequence: CASSRAPLGDTGELFF. CDR3 nucleotide sequence: TGTGCCAGCAGCCGTGCCCCACTCGGGGACACCGGGGAGCTGTTTTTT. The rearrangement joins TRBV7-3 to TRBJ2-2, with D perhaps matching TRBD2 (5 bases). V lost 5 bases and J lost 3, with 16 bases in between. The CDR3 covers 16 residues. The germline V gene has CDR1 SGHTA and CDR2 FQGTGA.

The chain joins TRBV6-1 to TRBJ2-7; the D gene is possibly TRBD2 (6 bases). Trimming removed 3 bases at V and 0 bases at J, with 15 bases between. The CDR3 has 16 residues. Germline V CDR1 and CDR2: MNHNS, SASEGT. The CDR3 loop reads CASSEISSVSSYEQYF. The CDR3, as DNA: TGTGCCAGCAGTGAGATATCTAGCGTGAGCTCCTACGAGCAGTACTTC.

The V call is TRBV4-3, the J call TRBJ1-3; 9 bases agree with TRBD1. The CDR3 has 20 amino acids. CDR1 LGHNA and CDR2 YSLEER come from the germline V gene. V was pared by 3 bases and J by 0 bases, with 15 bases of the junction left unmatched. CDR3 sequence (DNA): TGCGCCAGCAGCCAGCAACCGACAGGGGGACTGATTAACTCTGGAAACACCATATATTTT. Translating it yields CASSQQPTGGLINSGNTIYF.

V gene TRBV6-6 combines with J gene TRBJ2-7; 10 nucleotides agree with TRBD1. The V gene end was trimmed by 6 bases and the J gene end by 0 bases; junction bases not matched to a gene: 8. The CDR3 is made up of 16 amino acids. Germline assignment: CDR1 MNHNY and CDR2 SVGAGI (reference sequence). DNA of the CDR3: TGTGCCAGCAGGGAGTCCGGGACAGGGGACTCCTACGAGCAGTACTTC. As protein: CASRESGTGDSYEQYF.

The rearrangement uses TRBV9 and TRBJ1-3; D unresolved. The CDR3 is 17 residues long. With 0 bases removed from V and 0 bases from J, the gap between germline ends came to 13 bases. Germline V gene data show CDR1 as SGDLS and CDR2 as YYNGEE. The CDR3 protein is CASSVAADIVSGNTIYF. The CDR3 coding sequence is TGTGCCAGCAGCGTAGCTGCAGACATCGTCTCTGGAAACACCATATATTTT.

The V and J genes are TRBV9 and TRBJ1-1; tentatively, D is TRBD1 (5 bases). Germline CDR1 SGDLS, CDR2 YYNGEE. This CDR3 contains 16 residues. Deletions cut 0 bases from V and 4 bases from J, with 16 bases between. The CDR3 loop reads CASSVVSGRFGTEAFF. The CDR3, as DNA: TGTGCCAGCAGCGTAGTGTCAGGGCGGTTCGGCACTGAAGCTTTCTTT.

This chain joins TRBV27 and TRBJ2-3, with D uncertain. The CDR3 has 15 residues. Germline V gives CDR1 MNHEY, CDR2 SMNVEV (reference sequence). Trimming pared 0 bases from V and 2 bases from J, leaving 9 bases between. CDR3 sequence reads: CASSLSSTNTDTQYF. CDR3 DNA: TGTGCCAGCAGTTTATCGAGTACTAACACAGATACGCAGTATTTT.

The CDR3 DNA is TGTGCCACGGTGGGGGCCAACTACGAGCAGTACTTC. Translation: CATVGANYEQYF. The V and J genes are TRBV27 and TRBJ2-7; weak D call: TRBD1 (6 bases). The CDR3 consists of 12 residues. V gave up 10 bases and J gave up 3 bases, with 13 bases separating them. From germline, CDR1 is MNHEY and CDR2 SMNVEV (reference sequence).

The CDR3 DNA reads TGTGCCAGCAGCTTATTCGGGTCTAATTCACCCCTCCACTTT. Amino acid sequence: CASSLFGSNSPLHF. The gene calls are TRBV11-1 and TRBJ1-6; D is uncertain. This CDR3 has 14 residues. Trimming removed 2 bases from V and 6 bases from J, with 8 bases in between. The germline V gene has CDR1 SGHAT and CDR2 FQDESV (reference sequence).

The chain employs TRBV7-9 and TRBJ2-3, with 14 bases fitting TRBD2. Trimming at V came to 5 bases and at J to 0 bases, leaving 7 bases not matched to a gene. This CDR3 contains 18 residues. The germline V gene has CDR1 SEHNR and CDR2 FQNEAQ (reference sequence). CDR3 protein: CASSVTSGGAPSTDTQYF. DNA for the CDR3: TGTGCCAGCAGCGTGACTAGCGGGGGGGCCCCTAGCACAGATACGCAGTATTTT.

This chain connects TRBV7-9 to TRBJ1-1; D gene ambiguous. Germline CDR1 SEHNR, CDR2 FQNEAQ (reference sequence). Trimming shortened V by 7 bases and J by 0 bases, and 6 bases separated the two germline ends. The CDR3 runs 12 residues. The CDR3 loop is CASNSMNTEAFF. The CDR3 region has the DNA TGTGCCAGCAATTCCATGAACACTGAAGCTTTCTTT.

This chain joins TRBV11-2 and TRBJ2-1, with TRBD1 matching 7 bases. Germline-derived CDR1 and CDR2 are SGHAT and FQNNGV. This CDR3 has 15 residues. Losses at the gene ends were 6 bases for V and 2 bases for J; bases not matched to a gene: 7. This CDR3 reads CASSPTGETYNEQFF. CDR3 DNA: TGTGCCAGCAGTCCAACAGGGGAAACCTACAATGAGCAGTTCTTC.

The DNA of the CDR3 is TGTGCCAGCAGTTTGGCCGGGAGCAACTACGAGCAGTACTTC. This gives the protein CASSLAGSNYEQYF. The V gene is TRBV27, the J gene TRBJ2-7, with D possibly matching TRBD2 (6 bases). The CDR3 is 14 residues long. Germline-derived CDR1 and CDR2 are MNHEY and SMNVEV (reference sequence). V was pared by 3 bases and J by 3 bases, with 12 bases between.

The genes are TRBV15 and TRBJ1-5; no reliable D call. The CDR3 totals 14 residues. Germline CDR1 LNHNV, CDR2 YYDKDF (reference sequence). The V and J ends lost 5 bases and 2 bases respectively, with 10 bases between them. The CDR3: CATSGRRGNQPQHF. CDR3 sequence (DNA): TGTGCCACCAGCGGTAGACGGGGCAATCAGCCCCAGCATTTT. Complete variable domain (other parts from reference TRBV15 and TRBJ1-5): DAMVIQNPRYQVTQFGKPVTLSCSQTLNHNVMYWYQQKSSQAPKLLFHYYDKDFNNEADTPDNFQSRRPNTSFCFLDIRSPGLGDTAMYLCATSGRRGNQPQHFGDGTRLSIL.

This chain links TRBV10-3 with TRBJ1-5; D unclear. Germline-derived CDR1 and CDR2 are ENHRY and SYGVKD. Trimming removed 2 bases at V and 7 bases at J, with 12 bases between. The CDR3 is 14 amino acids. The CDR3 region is CAISETTAQQPQHF. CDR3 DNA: TGTGCCATCAGTGAGACAACCGCCCAGCAGCCCCAGCATTTT.

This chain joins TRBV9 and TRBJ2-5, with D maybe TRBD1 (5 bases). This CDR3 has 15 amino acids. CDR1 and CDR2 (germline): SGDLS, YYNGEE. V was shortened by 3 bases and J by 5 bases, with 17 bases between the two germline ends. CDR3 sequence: CASSAQDNPGETQYF. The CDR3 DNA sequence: TGTGCCAGCAGCGCCCAGGACAACCCAGGCGAGACCCAGTACTTC.

The CDR3 coding sequence is TGCGCCAGCACCCCGGGTTTTCGGTATGAAAAACTGTTTTTT. It translates to CASTPGFRYEKLFF. The chain uses TRBV10-1 and TRBJ1-4; D is unclear. The CDR3 contains 14 residues. Trimming removed 7 bases at V and 6 bases at J, with 15 bases between. Per the germline V gene, CDR1 is WNHNN and CDR2 is SYGVQD (reference sequence).

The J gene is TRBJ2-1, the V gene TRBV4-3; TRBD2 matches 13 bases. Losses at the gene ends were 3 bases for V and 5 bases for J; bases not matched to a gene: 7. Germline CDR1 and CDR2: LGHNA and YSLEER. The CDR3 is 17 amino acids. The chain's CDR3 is CASSQTSGGPIDNEQFF. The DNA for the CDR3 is TGCGCCAGCAGCCAGACTAGCGGGGGGCCTATTGACAATGAGCAGTTCTTC.

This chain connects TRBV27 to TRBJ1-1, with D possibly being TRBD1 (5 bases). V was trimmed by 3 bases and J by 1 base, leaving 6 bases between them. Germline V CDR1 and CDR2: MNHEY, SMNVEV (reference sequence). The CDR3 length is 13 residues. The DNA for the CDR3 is TGTGCCAGCAGTTTTCAGGGGAACACTGAAGCTTTCTTT. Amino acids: CASSFQGNTEAFF.